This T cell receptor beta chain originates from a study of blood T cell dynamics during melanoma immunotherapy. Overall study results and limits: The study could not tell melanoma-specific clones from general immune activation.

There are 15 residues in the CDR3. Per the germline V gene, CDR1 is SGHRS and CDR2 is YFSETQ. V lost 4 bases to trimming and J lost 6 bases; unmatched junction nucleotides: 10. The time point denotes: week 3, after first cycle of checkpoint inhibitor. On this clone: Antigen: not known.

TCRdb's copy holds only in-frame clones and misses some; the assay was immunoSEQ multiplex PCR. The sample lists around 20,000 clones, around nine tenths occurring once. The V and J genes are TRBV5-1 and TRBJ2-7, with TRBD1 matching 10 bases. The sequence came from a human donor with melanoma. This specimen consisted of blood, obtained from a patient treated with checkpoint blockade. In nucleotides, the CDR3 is TGCGCCAGCAGCCTTGGCCCGGGACAGGGGTTCGAGCAGTACTTC. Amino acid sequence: CASSLGPGQGFEQYF.